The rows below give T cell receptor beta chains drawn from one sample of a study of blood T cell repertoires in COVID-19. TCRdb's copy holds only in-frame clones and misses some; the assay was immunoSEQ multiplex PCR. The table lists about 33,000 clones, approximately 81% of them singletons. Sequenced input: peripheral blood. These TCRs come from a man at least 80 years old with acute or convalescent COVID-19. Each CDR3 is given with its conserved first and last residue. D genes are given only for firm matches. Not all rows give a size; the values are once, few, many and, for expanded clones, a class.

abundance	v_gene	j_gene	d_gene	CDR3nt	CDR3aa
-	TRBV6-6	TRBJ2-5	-	TGTGCCAGCAGGTGGGGGGAAGAGACCCAGTACTTC	CASRWGEETQYF
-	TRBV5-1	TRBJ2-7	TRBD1	TGCGCCAGCAGCTTACGCCCTACAGGGGACGGGGAGCAGTACTTC	CASSLRPTGDGEQYF
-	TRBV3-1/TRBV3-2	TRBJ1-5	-	TGTGCCAGCAGCCAAGCAAGTCGGGGAGGAAATCAGCCCCAGCATTTT	CASSQASRGGNQPQHF
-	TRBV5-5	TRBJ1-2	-	TGTGCCAGCAGCTTGGCGACAGGACGTCAATATGGCTACACCTTC	CASSLATGRQYGYTF
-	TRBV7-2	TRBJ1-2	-	TGTGCCAGCAGCTTAGCGGGAGGGAACTATGGCTACACCTTC	CASSLAGGNYGYTF
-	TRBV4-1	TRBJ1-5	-	TGCGCCAGCAGCCAAGTCGCGGGTTGGAGCAATCAGCCCCAGCATTTT	CASSQVAGWSNQPQHF
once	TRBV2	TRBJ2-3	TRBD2	TGTGCCAGCCAATTGCGTAGCGGGGGCCGCACAGATACGCAGTATTTT	CASQLRSGGRTDTQYF
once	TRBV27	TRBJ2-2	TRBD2	TGTGCCAGCAGAGGCGGCGGGGGGGCGGCCGGGGAGCTGTTTTTT	CASRGGGGAAGELFF
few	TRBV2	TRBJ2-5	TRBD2	TGTGCCAGCAGACGGGGCGGGGGGGCCGAAGAGACCCAGTACTTC	CASRRGGGAEETQYF
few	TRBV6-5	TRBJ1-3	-	TGTGCCAGCAGTAACGGACAGGGAAACACCATATATTTT	CASSNGQGNTIYF
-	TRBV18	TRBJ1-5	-	TGTGCCAGCTCACCACCGGGGTACAGGGACCAGCCCCAGCATTTT	CASSPPGYRDQPQHF
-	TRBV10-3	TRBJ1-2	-	TGTGCCATCAGTGAGTCGGTCAGGGGATATGGCTACACCTTC	CAISESVRGYGYTF
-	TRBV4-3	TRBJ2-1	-	TGCGCCAGCAGCCAAGAAGCTGCCCTTGGTGAGCAGTTCTTC	CASSQEAALGEQFF
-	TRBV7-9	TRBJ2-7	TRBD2	TGTGCCAGCAGTCGCGATTCGGGGGGTAGGTACTTC	CASSRDSGGRYF
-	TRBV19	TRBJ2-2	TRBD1	TGTGCCAGTAGAACTTCGACAGGGAGCACCGGGGAGCTGTTTTTT	CASRTSTGSTGELFF
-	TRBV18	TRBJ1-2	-	TGTGCCAGCTCACCAGTGGAGGGGCTCGTCGGCTACACCTTC	CASSPVEGLVGYTF
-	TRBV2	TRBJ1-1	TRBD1	TGTGCCAGCAGTTTTGCCCCAGGGGGAACTGAAGCTTTCTTT	CASSFAPGGTEAFF
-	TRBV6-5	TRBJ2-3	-	TGTGCCAGCAGTCTAATACAGGGTAGCACAGATACGCAGTATTTT	CASSLIQGSTDTQYF
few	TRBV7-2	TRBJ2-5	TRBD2	TGTGCCAGCAGCTTAGGGGCGGGGGTAGGAGAGACCCAGTACTTC	CASSLGAGVGETQYF
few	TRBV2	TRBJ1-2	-	TGTGCCAGCAGTGGGGAGTCGGAGTATGGCTACACCTTC	CASSGESEYGYTF
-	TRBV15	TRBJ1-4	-	TGTGCCACCAGCAGAGATAGTGAAGAAAACAATGAAAAACTGTTTTTT	CATSRDSEENNEKLFF
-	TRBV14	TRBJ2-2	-	TGTGCCAGCAAGGCGGGGTGGAACACCGGGGAGCTGTTTTTT	CASKAGWNTGELFF
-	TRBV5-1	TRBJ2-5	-	TGCGCCAGCAGCTTGAAGGTGAGGGAGACCCAGTACTTC	CASSLKVRETQYF
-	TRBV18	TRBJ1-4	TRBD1	TGTGCCAGCTCACTTGGACAGGGTAATGAAAAACTGTTTTTT	CASSLGQGNEKLFF
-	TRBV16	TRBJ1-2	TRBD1	TGTGCCAGCAGCCTAAATGGACAGGTTCGCTATGGCTACACCTTC	CASSLNGQVRYGYTF
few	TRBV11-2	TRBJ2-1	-	TGTGCCAGCAGCCCCGGGAGCATTTATGAGCAGTTCTTC	CASSPGSIYEQFF
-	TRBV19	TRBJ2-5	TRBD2	TGTGCCAGTAGCACCGGACTAGCGGGGGGACAAGAGACCCAGTACTTC	CASSTGLAGGQETQYF
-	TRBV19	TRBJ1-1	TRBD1	TGTGCCAGTAAATCGGACAGGGGGACGGGAACTGAAGCTTTCTTT	CASKSDRGTGTEAFF
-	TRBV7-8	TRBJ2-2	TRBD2	TGTGCCAGCAGCTTCGGGGGGTATTTTGGGGAGCTGTTTTTT	CASSFGGYFGELFF
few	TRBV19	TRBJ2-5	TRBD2	TGTGCCAGTAGATCTAGCGGGGAGGTGGGAGAGACCCAGTACTTC	CASRSSGEVGETQYF
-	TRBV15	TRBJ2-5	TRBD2	TGTGCCACCAGCAGAGTGACTAGCGGGGGACCCTCTTTTTGGGAGACCCAGTACTTC	CATSRVTSGGPSFWETQYF
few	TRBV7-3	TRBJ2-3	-	TGTGCCAGCAGCTCCACCGGACAGGATACGCAGTATTTT	CASSSTGQDTQYF
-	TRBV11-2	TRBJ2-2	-	TGTGCCAGCAGCTTAAGTAGATCCGGGGAGCTGTTTTTT	CASSLSRSGELFF
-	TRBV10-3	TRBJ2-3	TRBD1	TGTGCCATCAGTTCGGGGGACAGGGGCACAGATACGCAGTATTTT	CAISSGDRGTDTQYF
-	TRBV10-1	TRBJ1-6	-	TGCGCCAGCAGTGAGTGGCAGGGTTGGAATTCACCCCTCCACTTT	CASSEWQGWNSPLHF
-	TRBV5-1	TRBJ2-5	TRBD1	TGCGCCAGCAGTTCGACAGGGGGCTTGGAGACCCAGTACTTC	CASSSTGGLETQYF
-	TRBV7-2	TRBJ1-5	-	TGTGCCAGCAGCCCGGGGGGGAGCCAGCCCCAGCATTTT	CASSPGGSQPQHF
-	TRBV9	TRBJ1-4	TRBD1	TGTGCCAGCAGCGCCCCGGGACAGGGGATAGGGAATGAAAAACTGTTTTTT	CASSAPGQGIGNEKLFF
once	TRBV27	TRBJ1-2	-	TGTGCCAGCAGTTTAAGTGGGTCCCGTACTAGTTACTATGGCTACACCTTC	CASSLSGSRTSYYGYTF
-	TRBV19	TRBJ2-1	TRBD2	TGTGCCAGCAGGACTAGCGGGGGCTACAGCTCCTACAATGAGCAGTTCTTC	CASRTSGGYSSYNEQFF
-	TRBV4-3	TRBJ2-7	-	TGCGCCAGCAGCCAGAACGCGGGCCCCGCCTACGAGCAGTACTTC	CASSQNAGPAYEQYF
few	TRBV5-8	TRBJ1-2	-	TGTGCCAGCAGCCGGCTGGGGAGCCGTGGGTACTATGGCTACACCTTC	CASSRLGSRGYYGYTF
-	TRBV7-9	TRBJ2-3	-	TGTGCCAGCAGCCCCCCATCAGGGGCCCCGTATACGCAGTATTTT	CASSPPSGAPYTQYF
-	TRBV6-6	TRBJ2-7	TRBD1	TGTGCCAGCAGCGACGAGGGACAGGGGATGGACGAGCAGTACTTC	CASSDEGQGMDEQYF
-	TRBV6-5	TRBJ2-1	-	TGTGCCAGCAGTTCCATCCTAGAAAATGAGCAGTTCTTC	CASSSILENEQFF
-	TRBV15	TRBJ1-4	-	TGTGCCACCAGCAGATCGAGGGGGACAACTAATGAAAAACTGTTTTTT	CATSRSRGTTNEKLFF
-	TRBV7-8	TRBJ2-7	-	TGTGCCAGCCTCTCGTCTCAGGGATCCTCCGAGCAGTACTTC	CASLSSQGSSEQYF
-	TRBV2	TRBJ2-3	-	TGTGCCAGCAGAACAGACACAGATACGCAGTATTTT	CASRTDTDTQYF
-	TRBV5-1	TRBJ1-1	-	TGCGCCAGCAGCTTGGACAGACCGAACACTGAAGCTTTCTTT	CASSLDRPNTEAFF
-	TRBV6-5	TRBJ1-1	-	TGTGCCAGCAATCTACAGGGCCGAACTGAAGCTTTCTTT	CASNLQGRTEAFF
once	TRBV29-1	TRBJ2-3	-	TGCAGCGTCTTCGGGAAAGGGGATACGCAGTATTTT	CSVFGKGDTQYF
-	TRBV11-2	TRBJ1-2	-	TGTGCCAGCAGCCGGGGGTTTAACTATGGCTACACCTTC	CASSRGFNYGYTF
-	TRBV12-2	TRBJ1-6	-	TGTGCAAGTCGCTTAGGAGGACAGGGCGGTTCACCCCTCCACTTT	CASRLGGQGGSPLHF
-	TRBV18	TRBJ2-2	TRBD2	TGTGCCAGCTCACCAAGCACCACCCGGGGGGCCGGGGAGCTGTTTTTT	CASSPSTTRGAGELFF
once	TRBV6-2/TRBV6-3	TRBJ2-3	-	TGTGCCAGCAGTTACCGACTAAGGCAGAAGTTTGGCACAGATACGCAGTATTTT	CASSYRLRQKFGTDTQYF
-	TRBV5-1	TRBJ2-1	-	TGCGCCAGCACCCCTCAGGGGAGCTCCTACAATGAGCAGTTCTTC	CASTPQGSSYNEQFF
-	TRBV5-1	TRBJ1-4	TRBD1	TGCGCCAGCAGCTTGGATCCTATTACAGGGGGCGCAGATTTCGCCGCTAATGAAAAACTGTTTTTT	CASSLDPITGGADFAANEKLFF